Listed below are T cell receptor beta chains from one sample, sequenced in a study of blood T cell repertoires in COVID-19. Generated by immunoSEQ multiplex PCR, the TCRdb table keeps only in-frame clones and is missing some. The table includes 350,000 or so clones, 90% detected once. The material sequenced was peripheral blood. The receptors here all came from a man aged 18 to 35 with active or convalescent COVID-19. The CDR3 runs from the conserved cysteine through the conserved F or W. A D gene is named only where the DNA matches it firmly. Some rows mark clone size as missing; the rest say once, few, many or name a class of expanded clone.

TGTGCCAGTAGTGCCCGGAGGGGGGGAAGAGGGGAGACCCAGTACTTC	CASSARRGGRGETQYF	TRBJ2-5	NA	TRBV19	NA
TGTGCCACCAGTGATCCCACCGCGTGGTACCAAGAGACCCAGTACTTC	CATSDPTAWYQETQYF	TRBJ2-5	once	TRBV24-1	NA
TGTGCCAGCAGCCTCGGGTCCGGGACAGCTAACTATGGCTACACCTTC	CASSLGSGTANYGYTF	TRBJ1-2	NA	TRBV7-6	TRBD1
TGTGCCAGCAGTTTGGCGACAGGGGATGCCTATGGCTACACCTTC	CASSLATGDAYGYTF	TRBJ1-2	NA	TRBV28	TRBD1
TGTGCCAGCAGTTCCGCCGGGACAGCCTACGAGCAGTACTTC	CASSSAGTAYEQYF	TRBJ2-7	NA	TRBV28	TRBD1
TGTGCCAGCAGTCCCTATCTCCGGGACAGGGGATCCTATGGCTACACCTTC	CASSPYLRDRGSYGYTF	TRBJ1-2	NA	TRBV28	TRBD1
TGTGCCAGCAGATTTGACAGGGGGGTATACAATGAGCAGTTCTTC	CASRFDRGVYNEQFF	TRBJ2-1	NA	TRBV5-7	TRBD1
TGTGCCACCTCGGGGAGGAGTAATGAAAAACTGTTTTTT	CATSGRSNEKLFF	TRBJ1-4	NA	TRBV12-3/TRBV12-4	NA
TGTGCCAGCAGCTTCCTTCGGCCAGGCTCACCCCTCCACTTT	CASSFLRPGSPLHF	TRBJ1-6	NA	TRBV7-2	NA
TGCGCCAGCAGCCAAGGACTAGCGGCGTCCTACAATGAGCAGTTCTTC	CASSQGLAASYNEQFF	TRBJ2-1	NA	TRBV4-1	TRBD2
TGTGCCAGCAGTTTATCGACAGGACGCCTTAACTATGGCTACACCTTC	CASSLSTGRLNYGYTF	TRBJ1-2	NA	TRBV6-5	NA
TGCAGCGTTGAAGAACAGGGATCCGGGGAGCTGTTTTTT	CSVEEQGSGELFF	TRBJ2-2	NA	TRBV29-1	NA
TGTGCCAGCAGCTCGGCCGGGACAACTAGCACAGATACGCAGTATTTT	CASSSAGTTSTDTQYF	TRBJ2-3	NA	TRBV13	NA
TGTGCCAGCAGCTTGGCGGGTTTGAGCCTCGGCAATCAGCCCCAGCATTTT	CASSLAGLSLGNQPQHF	TRBJ1-5	NA	TRBV5-5	NA
TGTGCCAGCAGCGAAACTACAACCAGGGGCGGGGAGCTGTTTTTT	CASSETTTRGGELFF	TRBJ2-2	NA	TRBV9	NA
TGTGCCAGCAGCCAAGGGGGCTCTGGGGCCAACGTGCTGACTTTC	CASSQGGSGANVLTF	TRBJ2-6	NA	TRBV3-1/TRBV3-2	NA
TGTGCCAGCAGTGATTTCAGGACAATCACCGGGGAGCTGTTTTTT	CASSDFRTITGELFF	TRBJ2-2	NA	TRBV25-1	NA
TGCGCCAGCAGCCAAGATTACCGACTAGGCGGGGAGCTGTTTTTT	CASSQDYRLGGELFF	TRBJ2-2	NA	TRBV4-3	NA
TGCGCCAGCAGCCAACCGGGACTAGGAACTGCCGGGGAGCTGTTTTTT	CASSQPGLGTAGELFF	TRBJ2-2	few	TRBV4-1	TRBD2
TGTGCCAGCAGTGAAGCTCGGACAGGGGGTAGTCTGGAGACCCAGTACTTC	CASSEARTGGSLETQYF	TRBJ2-5	once	TRBV2	TRBD1
TGTGCCAGCAGCGATATAGGGGGGGCCCGGCCAGATACGCAGTATTTT	CASSDIGGARPDTQYF	TRBJ2-3	NA	TRBV6-4	NA
TGTGCCAGTAGTCCCCGCCGGGAGTACTACGAGCAGTACTTC	CASSPRREYYEQYF	TRBJ2-7	many	TRBV19	NA
TGTGCCAGCAGGAGGGGCGCGGGGGCCGAGCGATTCTTC	CASRRGAGAERFF	TRBJ2-1	NA	TRBV6-5	NA
TGTGCCAGCAGTGACACCGGGACAGGGAATAATTCACCCCTCCACTTT	CASSDTGTGNNSPLHF	TRBJ1-6	NA	TRBV25-1	TRBD1
TGTGCCAGCAGTCCCGGGGGCTACGAGCAGTACTTC	CASSPGGYEQYF	TRBJ2-7	NA	TRBV6-2/TRBV6-3	NA
TGTGCCAGCAGCTTAGCGTTCGGTGAAGCTTTCTTT	CASSLAFGEAFF	TRBJ1-1	once	TRBV7-9	NA
TGTGCCAGCAGACAGACGTTCCTCGATCGCGAGCAGTACTTC	CASRQTFLDREQYF	TRBJ2-7	NA	TRBV6-5	NA
TGTGCCAGCAGCTCACAGGGGTGGCCCCAGCATTTT	CASSSQGWPQHF	TRBJ1-5	NA	TRBV7-9	TRBD1
TGTGCCAGCAGTTTGGCAGGAGGGTCGGGCACTGAAGCTTTCTTT	CASSLAGGSGTEAFF	TRBJ1-1	NA	TRBV27	NA
TGTGCCAGTTTACTGAGGGGAGGCACCGGGGAGCTGTTTTTT	CASLLRGGTGELFF	TRBJ2-2	NA	TRBV19	NA
TGTGCCAGCAGCGCGACTAGCGGGGGCCGTACGACCTACGAGCAGTACTTC	CASSATSGGRTTYEQYF	TRBJ2-7	NA	TRBV7-9	TRBD2
TGTGCCAGCATCGAGGGTACAGCCAACACTGAAGCTTTCTTT	CASIEGTANTEAFF	TRBJ1-1	NA	TRBV6-6	NA
TGTGCCAGTAGCCAGGGCTACACTGAAGCTTTCTTT	CASSQGYTEAFF	TRBJ1-1	NA	TRBV19	NA
TGTGCCAGCAGGCGGGGGACCCAGGGGAACACTGAAGCTTTCTTT	CASRRGTQGNTEAFF	TRBJ1-1	NA	TRBV27	NA
TGTGCCAGCAGTTACTCAGGGGTCGAGCAGTACTTC	CASSYSGVEQYF	TRBJ2-7	NA	TRBV6-5	NA
TGCAGCGTTGTCGGGACTAGCGGGAGAGGGGAGACCCAGTACTTC	CSVVGTSGRGETQYF	TRBJ2-5	once	TRBV29-1	TRBD2